This entry concerns a single T cell receptor (beta chain). The length of the CDR3 is 13 residues. Per germline, CDR1 LGHDT and CDR2 YNNKEL (reference sequence). V lost 0 bases and J 7 bases, leaving 10 bases between the germline ends. The data belong to a study of T cells after yellow fever vaccination. One entry per CDR3 protein, called by TCRdb with MiXCR from the 5' RACE reads. Among about 75,000 distinct CDR3 sequences, 7.3% were seen once, and the ten largest hold approximately 30%. This chain links TRBV3-1 with TRBJ2-7, with D tentatively TRBD1 (6 bases). The sequence was obtained from a young man who received the YFV17D yellow fever vaccine. The sample here was CD8+ T cells sorted from PBMCs, taken roughly 10 days after the first yellow fever vaccination. This CDR3 reads CASSQEWTAEQYF. CDR3 bases: TGTGCCAGCAGCCAAGAGTGGACAGCTGAGCAGTACTTC.